Listed below are T cell receptor beta chains from one sample, sequenced in a study of response to subunit inactivated influenza vaccine. TCRdb fed the RT-PCR reads into MiXCR, producing one record per CDR3 protein. The data hold about half a million distinct CDR3 sequences, with around 25% observed a single time. The material sequenced was CD4+ T cells sorted from PBMCs, taken about 5 days after vaccination. The receptors were sampled from a man between 45 and 60 years old who received an inactivated influenza vaccine. CDR3s include the opening cysteine and the closing phenylalanine or tryptophan. Each record gives: J gene, V gene, D gene, clone size, CDR3 protein, CDR3 DNA. The D gene is left open where the match is weak. Expanded clones get a size class; other rows say once, few or many, or leave the size out.

J gene: TRBJ1-4; V gene: TRBV18; D gene: TRBD1; clone size: few; CDR3 protein: CASSSRQGEKLFF; CDR3 DNA: TGTGCCAGCTCATCGAGACAGGGCGAAAAACTGTTTTTT
J gene: TRBJ2-1; V gene: TRBV7-2; D gene: TRBD2; clone size: .; CDR3 protein: CASSLGLAGDYNEQFF; CDR3 DNA: TGTGCCAGCAGCTTAGGGCTAGCGGGAGACTACAATGAGCAGTTCTTC
J gene: TRBJ2-7; V gene: TRBV5-1; D gene: TRBD2; clone size: many; CDR3 protein: CASSSTSGITYEQYF; CDR3 DNA: TGCGCCAGCAGCTCGACTAGCGGGATAACCTACGAGCAGTACTTC
J gene: TRBJ2-3; V gene: TRBV4-3; D gene: TRBD2; clone size: .; CDR3 protein: CASSQGRDYNTDTQYF; CDR3 DNA: TGCGCCAGCAGCCAAGGCCGGGACTATAACACAGATACGCAGTATTTT
J gene: TRBJ2-2; V gene: TRBV10-3; D gene: .; clone size: .; CDR3 protein: CAIRDKANTGELFF; CDR3 DNA: TGTGCCATACGGGACAAAGCGAACACCGGGGAGCTGTTTTTT
J gene: TRBJ2-5; V gene: TRBV12-3/TRBV12-4; D gene: .; clone size: .; CDR3 protein: CASSLGTVVQETQYF; CDR3 DNA: TGTGCCAGCAGTCTCGGGACGGTAGTACAAGAGACCCAGTACTTC
J gene: TRBJ2-5; V gene: TRBV30; D gene: .; clone size: .; CDR3 protein: CAWGSQETQYF; CDR3 DNA: TGTGCCTGGGGTTCTCAGGAGACCCAGTACTTC
J gene: TRBJ2-1; V gene: TRBV3-1; D gene: .; clone size: few; CDR3 protein: CASSQAGHEQFF; CDR3 DNA: TGTGCCAGCAGCCAAGCGGGCCATGAGCAGTTCTTC
J gene: TRBJ2-5; V gene: TRBV5-1; D gene: .; clone size: .; CDR3 protein: CASSLGSQGGKETQYF; CDR3 DNA: TGCGCCAGCAGCTTGGGATCTCAAGGAGGGAAAGAGACCCAGTACTTC
J gene: TRBJ2-1; V gene: TRBV24-1; D gene: .; clone size: .; CDR3 protein: CATSDPTYRVNEQFF; CDR3 DNA: TGTGCCACCAGTGATCCGACGTACAGGGTTAATGAGCAGTTCTTC
J gene: TRBJ2-7; V gene: TRBV2; D gene: .; clone size: .; CDR3 protein: CASSELGGAGEQYF; CDR3 DNA: TGTGCCAGCAGTGAGTTAGGCGGGGCGGGCGAGCAGTACTTC
J gene: TRBJ2-1; V gene: TRBV12-3/TRBV12-4; D gene: TRBD1; clone size: .; CDR3 protein: CASRRLTGSEQFF; CDR3 DNA: TGTGCCAGCAGGAGACTGACAGGGAGTGAGCAGTTCTTC
J gene: TRBJ2-5; V gene: TRBV3-1; D gene: .; clone size: .; CDR3 protein: CASSQEEVAGKETQYF; CDR3 DNA: TGTGCCAGCAGCCAAGAAGAAGTAGCCGGAAAAGAGACCCAGTACTTC
J gene: TRBJ2-1; V gene: TRBV5-1; D gene: .; clone size: .; CDR3 protein: CASKESSYNEQFF; CDR3 DNA: TGCGCCAGCAAGGAAAGCTCCTACAATGAGCAGTTCTTC
J gene: TRBJ2-5; V gene: TRBV7-7; D gene: TRBD1; clone size: few; CDR3 protein: CASSLETGGQETQYF; CDR3 DNA: TGTGCCAGCAGCTTAGAAACAGGGGGCCAAGAGACCCAGTACTTC
J gene: TRBJ1-5; V gene: TRBV20-1; D gene: .; clone size: .; CDR3 protein: CSAQAQASRNQPQHF; CDR3 DNA: TGCAGTGCCCAGGCCCAGGCAAGTCGCAATCAGCCCCAGCATTTT
J gene: TRBJ1-1; V gene: TRBV20-1; D gene: TRBD1; clone size: .; CDR3 protein: CSAGNRGRVTEAFF; CDR3 DNA: TGCAGTGCTGGAAACAGGGGTCGGGTCACTGAAGCTTTCTTT
J gene: TRBJ2-6; V gene: TRBV20-1; D gene: TRBD1; clone size: few; CDR3 protein: CSARVGSGQGNPGANVLTF; CDR3 DNA: TGCAGTGCTAGAGTAGGTTCGGGACAGGGAAACCCTGGGGCCAACGTCCTGACTTTC
J gene: TRBJ1-2; V gene: TRBV29-1; D gene: TRBD1; clone size: .; CDR3 protein: CSVTGGSQLYYGYTF; CDR3 DNA: TGCAGCGTTACAGGGGGATCCCAACTCTACTATGGCTACACCTTC
J gene: TRBJ2-5; V gene: TRBV28; D gene: .; clone size: few; CDR3 protein: CASTLQGGQETQYF; CDR3 DNA: TGTGCCAGCACTCTCCAGGGAGGACAAGAGACCCAGTACTTC
J gene: TRBJ2-1; V gene: TRBV11-1; D gene: TRBD2; clone size: .; CDR3 protein: CASSLVPRPSGGADEQFF; CDR3 DNA: TGTGCCAGCAGCTTAGTTCCCCGTCCTAGCGGGGGGGCCGATGAGCAGTTCTTC
J gene: TRBJ2-3; V gene: TRBV7-2; D gene: .; clone size: few; CDR3 protein: CASSLAVGAATDTQYF; CDR3 DNA: TGTGCCAGCAGCTTAGCTGTCGGCGCCGCCACAGATACGCAGTATTTT
J gene: TRBJ1-2; V gene: TRBV7-2; D gene: .; clone size: few; CDR3 protein: CASSLADGTYAF; CDR3 DNA: TGTGCCAGCAGCTTAGCAGATGGGACCTACGCCTTC
J gene: TRBJ2-3; V gene: TRBV29-1; D gene: TRBD2; clone size: .; CDR3 protein: CSVEEWGGSPDTQYF; CDR3 DNA: TGCAGCGTTGAAGAGTGGGGGGGGAGCCCAGATACGCAGTATTTT
J gene: TRBJ2-3; V gene: TRBV7-2; D gene: TRBD2; clone size: few; CDR3 protein: CASGVGGGRDTQYF; CDR3 DNA: TGTGCCAGCGGAGTCGGCGGGGGGAGAGATACGCAGTATTTT
J gene: TRBJ2-5; V gene: TRBV11-2; D gene: .; clone size: .; CDR3 protein: CASSAQQETQYF; CDR3 DNA: TGTGCCAGCAGCGCACAGCAAGAGACCCAGTACTTC
J gene: TRBJ1-1; V gene: TRBV20-1; D gene: .; clone size: .; CDR3 protein: CSAFEHPEAFF; CDR3 DNA: TGCAGTGCGTTTGAGCACCCTGAAGCTTTCTTT
J gene: TRBJ1-5; V gene: TRBV24-1; D gene: .; clone size: .; CDR3 protein: CATSDYDWGAQHF; CDR3 DNA: TGTGCCACCAGTGATTATGATTGGGGGGCCCAGCATTTT
J gene: TRBJ1-5; V gene: TRBV7-9; D gene: .; clone size: few; CDR3 protein: CASSFVGKDSNQPQHF; CDR3 DNA: TGTGCCAGCAGCTTCGTGGGAAAGGATAGCAATCAGCCCCAGCATTTT
J gene: TRBJ2-2; V gene: TRBV12-3/TRBV12-4; D gene: .; clone size: .; CDR3 protein: CASSLYSGGNTGELFF; CDR3 DNA: TGTGCCAGCAGTTTATACTCGGGGGGCAACACCGGGGAGCTGTTTTTT
J gene: TRBJ2-7; V gene: TRBV20-1; D gene: TRBD2; clone size: .; CDR3 protein: CSASLAGGPSGEQYF; CDR3 DNA: TGCAGTGCGTCCTTAGCGGGAGGGCCCTCGGGGGAGCAGTACTTC
J gene: TRBJ2-2; V gene: TRBV12-3/TRBV12-4; D gene: .; clone size: many; CDR3 protein: CASSLEGDGTGELFF; CDR3 DNA: TGTGCCAGCAGTTTAGAGGGGGACGGGACCGGGGAGCTGTTTTTT
J gene: TRBJ2-1; V gene: TRBV20-1; D gene: TRBD2; clone size: .; CDR3 protein: CSVSSGAAVGEQFF; CDR3 DNA: TGCAGTGTTTCGAGCGGGGCCGCGGTAGGTGAGCAGTTCTTC
J gene: TRBJ2-3; V gene: TRBV29-1; D gene: .; clone size: few; CDR3 protein: CSGRLRPDTDTQYF; CDR3 DNA: TGCAGTGGCAGACTACGCCCTGACACAGATACGCAGTATTTT
J gene: TRBJ1-4; V gene: TRBV6-1; D gene: .; clone size: .; CDR3 protein: CASRDERANEKLFF; CDR3 DNA: TGTGCCAGCAGGGACGAGCGAGCTAATGAAAAACTGTTTTTT
J gene: TRBJ2-1; V gene: TRBV5-1; D gene: TRBD1; clone size: many; CDR3 protein: CASSFRTGGYGPEYNEQFF; CDR3 DNA: TGCGCCAGCAGCTTCAGGACAGGGGGGTACGGCCCCGAATACAATGAGCAGTTCTTC
J gene: TRBJ2-7; V gene: TRBV20-1; D gene: .; clone size: .; CDR3 protein: CSALGGSLGSEQYF; CDR3 DNA: TGCAGTGCCCTTGGGGGTTCCTTGGGGTCCGAGCAGTACTTC
J gene: TRBJ2-7; V gene: TRBV27; D gene: TRBD2; clone size: few; CDR3 protein: CASSLSASGSSYEQYF; CDR3 DNA: TGTGCCAGCAGTTTATCAGCTAGCGGGAGTTCCTACGAGCAGTACTTC
J gene: TRBJ2-5; V gene: TRBV10-3; D gene: .; clone size: few; CDR3 protein: CAISENGQLQYF; CDR3 DNA: TGTGCCATCAGTGAGAACGGACAGCTCCAGTACTTC
J gene: TRBJ1-6; V gene: TRBV12-3/TRBV12-4; D gene: .; clone size: .; CDR3 protein: CASSLEGRFNSPLHF; CDR3 DNA: TGTGCCAGCAGTTTAGAGGGGCGGTTTAATTCACCCCTCCACTTT
J gene: TRBJ2-1; V gene: TRBV5-1; D gene: TRBD1; clone size: few; CDR3 protein: CASSPTTTGGNEQFF; CDR3 DNA: TGCGCCAGCAGCCCGACCACGACAGGGGGAAATGAGCAGTTCTTC
J gene: TRBJ2-7; V gene: TRBV12-3/TRBV12-4; D gene: TRBD2; clone size: .; CDR3 protein: CASSPTGGPREQYF; CDR3 DNA: TGTGCCAGCAGCCCTACGGGGGGGCCGAGGGAGCAGTACTTC
J gene: TRBJ1-5; V gene: TRBV27; D gene: TRBD1; clone size: .; CDR3 protein: CASSPWTGDKPQHF; CDR3 DNA: TGTGCCAGCAGTCCCTGGACAGGGGACAAGCCCCAGCATTTT
J gene: TRBJ2-7; V gene: TRBV7-3; D gene: TRBD1; clone size: few; CDR3 protein: CASSPDRDYEQYF; CDR3 DNA: TGTGCCAGCAGTCCTGACAGGGATTACGAGCAGTACTTC
J gene: TRBJ1-1; V gene: TRBV6-1; D gene: .; clone size: .; CDR3 protein: CASSEGQVTEAFF; CDR3 DNA: TGTGCCAGCAGTGAAGGGCAGGTCACTGAAGCTTTCTTT
J gene: TRBJ1-3; V gene: TRBV6-2/TRBV6-3; D gene: .; clone size: .; CDR3 protein: CASSRDGSSGNTIYF; CDR3 DNA: TGTGCCAGCAGTCGGGACGGGAGCTCTGGAAACACCATATATTTT
J gene: TRBJ2-7; V gene: TRBV20-1; D gene: .; clone size: few; CDR3 protein: CSATGPSPDEQYF; CDR3 DNA: TGCAGTGCTACCGGGCCTAGTCCAGACGAGCAGTACTTC
J gene: TRBJ2-7; V gene: TRBV6-1; D gene: .; clone size: .; CDR3 protein: CASSEQTYEQYF; CDR3 DNA: TGTGCCAGCAGCGAACAGACTTACGAGCAGTACTTC
J gene: TRBJ1-2; V gene: TRBV12-3/TRBV12-4; D gene: .; clone size: .; CDR3 protein: CASSLSGGLNGYTF; CDR3 DNA: TGTGCCAGCAGTTTAAGTGGAGGTCTGAATGGCTACACCTTC
J gene: TRBJ2-1; V gene: TRBV4-2; D gene: .; clone size: .; CDR3 protein: CASSTQSSHDKYNEQFF; CDR3 DNA: TGTGCCAGCAGCACTCAGAGCTCGCACGATAAATACAATGAGCAGTTCTTC
J gene: TRBJ2-1; V gene: TRBV6-5; D gene: .; clone size: .; CDR3 protein: CASSYSGGVLTNEQFF; CDR3 DNA: TGTGCCAGCAGTTACTCCGGCGGGGTACTTACCAATGAGCAGTTCTTC
J gene: TRBJ2-7; V gene: TRBV4-3; D gene: TRBD2; clone size: few; CDR3 protein: CASSPWSGGVAYEQYF; CDR3 DNA: TGCGCCAGCAGCCCTTGGAGTGGGGGGGTAGCCTACGAGCAGTACTTC
J gene: TRBJ2-2; V gene: TRBV5-1; D gene: .; clone size: few; CDR3 protein: CASSFRFTGELFF; CDR3 DNA: TGCGCCAGCAGCTTTCGGTTTACCGGGGAGCTGTTTTTT
J gene: TRBJ1-2; V gene: TRBV21-1; D gene: .; clone size: many; CDR3 protein: CASSKMGAQGNYGYTF; CDR3 DNA: TGTGCCAGCAGCAAGATGGGGGCTCAAGGGAACTATGGCTACACCTTC
J gene: TRBJ2-6; V gene: TRBV10-3; D gene: .; clone size: .; CDR3 protein: CAISDGQAPGANVLTF; CDR3 DNA: TGTGCCATCAGCGATGGACAAGCGCCTGGGGCCAACGTCCTGACTTTC
J gene: TRBJ2-3; V gene: TRBV10-3; D gene: TRBD2; clone size: few; CDR3 protein: CAISDAAGGADTQYF; CDR3 DNA: TGTGCCATCAGTGATGCGGCGGGAGGCGCGGATACGCAGTATTTT
J gene: TRBJ2-5; V gene: TRBV12-3/TRBV12-4; D gene: .; clone size: many; CDR3 protein: CASSSPRFWGETQYF; CDR3 DNA: TGTGCCAGCAGTTCCCCGCGGTTTTGGGGGGAGACCCAGTACTTC
J gene: TRBJ2-7; V gene: TRBV3-1; D gene: .; clone size: many; CDR3 protein: CASSQVHEQYF; CDR3 DNA: TGTGCCAGCAGCCAAGTCCACGAGCAGTACTTC
J gene: TRBJ2-7; V gene: TRBV7-2; D gene: .; clone size: .; CDR3 protein: CATTFRDNPYEQYF; CDR3 DNA: TGTGCCACCACATTCCGGGACAACCCTTACGAGCAGTACTTC